These 8 T cell receptor beta chains were all obtained from the same sample, sequenced in a study of tumour-infiltrating T cells in Burkitt lymphoma (dated by TCRdb to about 2020). The library was prepared using the immunoSEQ multiplex PCR assay. TCRdb retrieved this table from immuneACCESS and kept in-frame rearrangements only. Not all clones are present; in checked studies, unresolved V genes account for under half, and no reason is known for the remainder. The sample profile shows tens of thousands of clones; roughly 31% of them were found once. The ten biggest clones cover 2.9% of the sample. Sequencing was performed on tumor tissue. The receptors were gathered from a human donor with Burkitt lymphoma.

This clone was seen only a few times. The V call is TRBV4-2, the J call TRBJ1-1; the match to TRBD1 covers 11 bases. The CDR3 loop spans 15 amino acids. With V trimmed by 0 bases and J by 6 bases, 3 bases remained unmatched. Germline V gene data show CDR1 as LGHNA and CDR2 as YNFKEQ. In nucleotides, the CDR3 is TGTGCCAGCAGCCAAGAGGGACAGGGGGACGCTGAAGCTTTCTTT. Its protein product is CASSQEGQGDAEAFF.

This clone was detected a few times. The chain couples TRBV6-1 to TRBJ2-3; the match to TRBD1 covers 11 bases. V shed 5 bases, J shed 5 bases, and the junction held 6 bases outside the gene matches. The CDR3 totals 15 residues. Looked up from germline, CDR1 is MNHNS and CDR2 is SASEGT. The CDR3 loop reads CASSPDRGRGDTQYF. The DNA of the CDR3 is TGTGCCAGCAGTCCGGACAGGGGGCGCGGAGATACGCAGTATTTT.

This rearrangement joins TRBV19 to TRBJ2-1, with 9 bases matching TRBD2. The germline V gene encodes CDR1 LNHDA and CDR2 SQIVND (reference sequence). This CDR3 spans 14 amino acids. Trimming took 5 bases from V and 8 from J; bases not matched to a gene: 7. CDR3 residues: CASSVQRGEDEQFF. CDR3 bases: TGTGCCAGTAGTGTCCAGCGGGGGGAGGATGAGCAGTTCTTC.

This clone was found a few times. This chain joins TRBV6-1 and TRBJ1-1, with D maybe TRBD1 (6 bases). Germline V gene lookup returns CDR1 MNHNS and CDR2 SASEGT. Trimming removed 6 bases at V and 0 bases at J, with 11 bases between. This CDR3 is built from 14 residues. The CDR3 coding sequence is TGTGCCAGCAGCCTGGACAGTATGAACACTGAAGCTTTCTTT. As protein: CASSLDSMNTEAFF.

This clone was seen a handful of times. The V call is TRBV10-3, the J call TRBJ1-1; D is unresolved. Germline CDR1 is ENHRY and CDR2 is SYGVKD. The CDR3 length is 14 residues. V shed 6 bases and J shed 1 base, with 12 bases lying between them. The CDR3 reads CAIRETRKNTEAFF. The CDR3 DNA reads as TGTGCCATCAGGGAGACACGGAAGAACACTGAAGCTTTCTTT.

This chain connects TRBV27 to TRBJ1-1; no clear D. V lost 5 bases, J lost 6 bases, and 19 bases lay in between. Germline V gene lookup returns CDR1 MNHEY and CDR2 SMNVEV (reference sequence). This CDR3 has 15 amino acids. CDR3 sequence: CASSRGIIRIPEAFF. The CDR3 DNA reads TGTGCCAGCAGTCGAGGTATAATAAGAATACCTGAAGCTTTCTTT.

This clone was counted between two and nine times. The rearrangement links TRBV2 to TRBJ2-7; D may correspond to TRBD1 or TRBD2 (5 bases each). Germline CDR1 SNHLY, CDR2 FYNNEI. The V end lost 6 bases, the J end lost 5 bases, and 8 bases lay between the germline ends. This CDR3 region has 11 residues. The CDR3 DNA follows: TGTGCCAGCAGCGGGGCCGACGAGCAGTACTTC. Protein product: CASSGADEQYF.

This chain connects TRBV5-1 to TRBJ1-5; tentative D call: TRBD1 (5 bases). Trimming left V 4 bases short and J 2 bases short, with 10 bases between. The CDR3 runs 14 residues. The germline V gene has CDR1 SGHRS and CDR2 YFSETQ. The DNA for the CDR3 is TGCGCCAGCAGCCCCTCGGGGGGCAATCAGCCCCAGCATTTT. It translates to CASSPSGGNQPQHF. Complete variable domain (other parts from reference TRBV5-1 and TRBJ1-5): KAGVTQTPRYLIKTRGQQVTLSCSPISGHRSVSWYQQTPGQGLQFLFEYFSETQRNKGNFPGRFSGRQFSNSRSEMNVSTLELGDSALYLCASSPSGGNQPQHFGDGTRLSIL.